The T cell receptor beta chain under discussion was sequenced for a study of blood T cells in healthy people across ages (dated by TCRdb to about 2015). Broadly, across the study: In model experiments, roughly one uniquely barcoded TCR beta cDNA molecule per two T cells was captured by template switching. Using deep sequencing normalized with unique cDNA molecular identifiers, the study measured how TCR beta repertoire diversity changes with age. Four age groups were formed from the donors: young (average roughly 16 years), middle-aged (roughly 38), aged (approximately 60) and long-lived (about 80). To avoid experimental bias, donors of different ages were distributed randomly across sequencing lanes. Using the same blood draw, the study looked at two additional independent replicas of 1 million unique cDNA reads for two donors, one aged 18 to 30 and the other aged 80 or older. Broad study findings and their caveats: Estimates of total diversity based on one million sequenced T cells were regarded as lower bounds and as underestimates. Conclusive comparison of naive and antigen-experienced compartments was prevented by the profiling of bulk unsorted PBMCs. The CMV infection status of donors was not known, potentially confounding age-related changes in expanded clonotypes. Compared with the aged group, more naive CD4+ T cells, fewer expanded clones and increased TCR diversity were shown by the long-lived group, suggesting age selection. There was a strong correlation between observed TCR beta diversity and the percentage of naive T cells measured by flow cytometry. As age increased, observed TCR beta diversity per million T cells dropped in a roughly linear way, and a significant reduction was already evident by age 40.

The receptor library was made with 5' RACE. Sequencing used an Illumina HiSeq 2500. The second PCR ran for roughly 7 to 12 cycles and used a J-beta primer mix along with a sample-barcoded 5' primer. Each TCR beta cDNA molecule received a unique molecular identifier from a template-switch 5' adaptor carrying 12 random nucleotides. At least 2.5 million CDR3-containing paired-end reads were obtained from each sample. The Mint cDNA synthesis kit, primed by a TRBC-specific oligonucleotide, was used to synthesize first-strand cDNA from all RNA. Following uracil-DNA glycosylase treatment, all cDNA underwent a first 18-cycle PCR with the universal primers M1SS and BC2_uni_R. Under the source paper's analysis protocol: For normalization, 1 million high-quality reads, each with a distinct molecular identifier, were randomly selected from each sample. Instead of being binned into consensus sequences, reads with shared molecular identifiers were discarded. MiTCR, with a Q25 quality threshold and the strictest error-elimination algorithm, was used for CDR3 identification, clonotype clustering and error correction. A nonparametric unseen species model with Euler transformation was used to estimate a lower bound on total TCR beta diversity. TCRdb applied fastp at Q25 and MiXCR to the public reads, then kept only in-frame beta chains. Each CDR3 protein gets just one entry, which takes the most common genes and DNA from the rows behind it. TCRdb's processing, not the authors' own work, is the source of the V and J calls. This sample holds about 1.6 million distinct CDR3 sequences; about 31% were observed only once. Roughly 12% of the sample belongs to the ten largest clones.

Systemically healthy Caucasian individuals from Russia, roughly 40 in total and aged about 6 to 100 years, were included as donors. Each donor gave 8 to 10 milliliters of peripheral blood, drawn into EDTA-treated Vacutainer tubes. Ficoll-Paque density-gradient centrifugation was used to isolate PBMCs, with at least 7 million per sample. Trizol reagent was used to extract total RNA from PBMCs, with at least 5.5 micrograms per sample. For every donor, flow cytometry on a PBMC aliquot measured the percentage of naive CD45RAhigh/CD27high T cells. With regard to this clonotype: Its antigen specificity is not known. A much larger clone lies a single base off, so this may be a read error.

Including the terminal cysteine and phenylalanine, the CDR3 comprises 13 residues. The retained sequence is limited to the CDR3, 39 bases, with the frame set at the first base. CDR1 and CDR2 are drawn from the germline V gene: SGHTA, FQGNSA. Sample: blood. The sequence was collected from a woman aged 25 to 39 in good health. In this chain, TRBV7-2 is recombined with TRBJ2-1; the best D guess is TRBD2, with 6 bases matching. The nucleotide sequence is given as TGTGCCAGCAGCTTCGGGACTTACAGTGAGCAGTTCTTC. This encodes CASSFGTYSEQFF. Supplemented by the reference TRBV7-2 and TRBJ2-1 proteins around the CDR3, the complete variable domain is GAGVSQSPSNKVTEKGKDVELRCDPISGHTALYWYRQSLGQGLEFLIYFQGNSAPDKSGLPSDRFSAERTGGSVSTLTIQRTQQEDSAVYLCASSFGTYSEQFFGPGTRLTVL.